The clone carrying this T cell receptor beta chain appeared a single time. The repertoire was sequenced with immunoSEQ multiplex PCR; TCRdb's copy has only in-frame clones and lacks some. The table lists approximately 150,000 clones, around nine tenths of them singletons. This entry is derived from a study of blood T cell repertoires in COVID-19. CDR3 length: 20 amino acids. V gave up 0 bases and J gave up 5 bases, with 29 bases separating them. Germline CDR1 reads SGHRS; CDR2 reads YFSETQ. The clonotype originates from a man over 45 who had recovered from COVID-19. Sequencing was done on a sample of peripheral blood. The V and J genes are TRBV5-1 and TRBJ2-5; TRBD1 is a possible D gene (6 bases). The CDR3 loop is CASSLVPGQVHLSTGETQYF. In DNA form, the CDR3 reads TGCGCCAGCAGCTTGGTCCCGGGACAAGTACACCTTAGTACGGGGGAGACCCAGTACTTC.